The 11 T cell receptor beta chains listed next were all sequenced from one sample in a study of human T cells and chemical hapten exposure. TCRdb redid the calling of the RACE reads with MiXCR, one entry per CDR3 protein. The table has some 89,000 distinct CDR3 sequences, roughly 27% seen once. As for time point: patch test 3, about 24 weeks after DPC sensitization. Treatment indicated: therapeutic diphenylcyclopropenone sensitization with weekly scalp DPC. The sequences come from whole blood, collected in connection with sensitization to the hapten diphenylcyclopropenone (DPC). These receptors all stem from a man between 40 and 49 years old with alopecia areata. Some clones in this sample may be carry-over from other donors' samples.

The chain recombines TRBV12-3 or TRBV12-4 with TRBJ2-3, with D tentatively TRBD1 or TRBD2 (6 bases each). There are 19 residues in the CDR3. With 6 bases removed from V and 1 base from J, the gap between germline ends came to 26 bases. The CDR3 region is CASRPPKSRDGGRTDTQYF. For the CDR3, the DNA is TGTGCCAGCAGACCACCGAAGTCGCGGGATGGGGGCCGCACAGATACGCAGTATTTT.

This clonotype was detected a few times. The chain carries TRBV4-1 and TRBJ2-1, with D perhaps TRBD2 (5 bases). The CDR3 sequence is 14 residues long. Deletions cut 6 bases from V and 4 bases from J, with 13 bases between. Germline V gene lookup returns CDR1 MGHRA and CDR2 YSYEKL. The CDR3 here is CASRAEDFYNEQFF. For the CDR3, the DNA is TGCGCCAGCAGGGCAGAGGACTTTTACAATGAGCAGTTCTTC.

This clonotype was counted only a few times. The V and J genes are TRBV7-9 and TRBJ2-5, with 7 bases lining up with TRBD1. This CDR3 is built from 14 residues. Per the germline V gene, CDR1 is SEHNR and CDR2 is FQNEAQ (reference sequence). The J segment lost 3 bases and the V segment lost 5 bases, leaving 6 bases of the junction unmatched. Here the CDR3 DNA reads TGTGCCAGCAGCCCCGACAGGGTAGAAGAGACCCAGTACTTC. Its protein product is CASSPDRVEETQYF.

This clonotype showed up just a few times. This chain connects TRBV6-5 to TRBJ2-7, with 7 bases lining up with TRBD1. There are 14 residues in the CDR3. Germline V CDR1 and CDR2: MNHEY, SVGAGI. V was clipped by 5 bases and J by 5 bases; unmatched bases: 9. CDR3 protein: CASSSPGQSHEQYF. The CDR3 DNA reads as TGTGCCAGCAGTAGTCCGGGACAGTCCCACGAGCAGTACTTC.

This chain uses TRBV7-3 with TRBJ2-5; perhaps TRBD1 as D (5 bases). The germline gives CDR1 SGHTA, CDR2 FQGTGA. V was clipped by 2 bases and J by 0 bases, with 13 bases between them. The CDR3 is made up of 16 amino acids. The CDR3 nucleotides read TGTGCCAGCAGCTTAGGAATAGGGGATTACCAAGAGACCCAGTACTTC. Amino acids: CASSLGIGDYQETQYF.

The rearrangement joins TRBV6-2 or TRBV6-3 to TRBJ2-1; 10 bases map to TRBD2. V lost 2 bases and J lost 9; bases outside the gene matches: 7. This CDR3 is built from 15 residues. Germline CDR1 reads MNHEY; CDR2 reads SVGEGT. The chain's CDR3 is CASSYNRAGGGEQFF. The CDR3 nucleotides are TGTGCCAGCAGTTACAATCGAGCGGGAGGGGGTGAGCAGTTCTTC.

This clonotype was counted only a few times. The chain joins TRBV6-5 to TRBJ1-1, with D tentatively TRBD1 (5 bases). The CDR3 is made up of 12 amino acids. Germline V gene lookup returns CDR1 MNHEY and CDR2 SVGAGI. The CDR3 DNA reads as TGTGGAACGGGGGGGTGGGGTACTGAAGCTTTCTTT. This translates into CGTGGWGTEAFF.

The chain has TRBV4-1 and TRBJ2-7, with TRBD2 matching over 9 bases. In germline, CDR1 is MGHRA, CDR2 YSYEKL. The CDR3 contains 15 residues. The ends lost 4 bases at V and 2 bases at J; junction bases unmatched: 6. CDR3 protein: CASSPAGGGAYEQYF. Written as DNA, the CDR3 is TGCGCCAGCAGCCCTGCGGGAGGGGGGGCCTACGAGCAGTACTTC.

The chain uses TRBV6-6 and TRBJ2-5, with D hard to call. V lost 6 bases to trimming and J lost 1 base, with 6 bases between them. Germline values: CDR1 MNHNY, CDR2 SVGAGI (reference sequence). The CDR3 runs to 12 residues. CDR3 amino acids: CASSEIQETQYF. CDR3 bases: TGTGCCAGCAGCGAAATCCAAGAGACCCAGTACTTC.

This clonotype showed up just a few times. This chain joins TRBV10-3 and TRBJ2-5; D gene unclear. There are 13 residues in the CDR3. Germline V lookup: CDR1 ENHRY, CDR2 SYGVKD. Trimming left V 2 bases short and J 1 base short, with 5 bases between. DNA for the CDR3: TGTGCCATCAGTGAGGTTGGCCAAGAGACCCAGTACTTC. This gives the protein CAISEVGQETQYF.

CDR3 sequence reads: CASSSPRGAGELFF. CDR3 DNA: TGTGCCAGCAGTTCCCCTCGGGGGGCCGGGGAGCTGTTTTTT. This rearrangement joins TRBV12-3 or TRBV12-4 to TRBJ2-2; TRBD2 aligns across 7 bases. V lost 4 bases and J lost 6; bases outside the gene matches: 5. The CDR3 extends over 14 amino acids.